This T cell receptor beta chain was recorded in a study of blood T cells in healthy people across ages. General observations from the study: TCR beta diversity was tightly associated with the proportion of naive T cells.

The use of a sample-barcoded 5' primer and a J-beta primer mix characterized a second PCR of 7 to 11 cycles. Each sample yielded at least 3 million CDR3-containing paired-end reads. TCRdb recomputed calls from the 5' RACE reads with MiXCR, one row per CDR3 protein. The repertoire includes around 1,700,000 distinct CDR3 sequences, 28% of them detected once, and 7.7% sits in the top ten. As for this clonotype: Its target is not known.

The ends were cut back, 2 bases at V and 10 bases at J, with 11 bases in the middle. The CDR3 contains 12 residues. Germline values: CDR1 LGHDT, CDR2 YNNKEL (reference sequence). The chain uses TRBV3-1 and TRBJ1-1, with D hard to call. This TCR derives from a young woman in good health. Sequenced: blood. The CDR3 DNA is TGTGCCAGCAGCCAATTCCCCCATGGAGCTTTCTTT. It is translated as CASSQFPHGAFF. Drawing the rest from reference TRBV3-1 and TRBJ1-1, the complete variable domain is DTAVSQTPKYLVTQMGNDKSIKCEQNLGHDTMYWYKQDSKKFLKIMFSYNNKELIINETVPNRFSPKSPDKAHLNLHINSLELGDSAVYFCASSQFPHGAFFGQGTRLTVV.